The TCR beta chain under discussion was sequenced for a study of radiation and T cells in renal cell carcinoma. Specified time point: baseline pretreatment blood. The treatment is: 15 Gy SBRT to primary tumor, nephrectomy 4 weeks later. Blood was sampled at baseline, 2 weeks and 4 weeks after SBRT. Sequencing used immunoSEQ multiplex PCR; TCRdb keeps in-frame clones, though not all of them. Of roughly 100,000 clones listed, approximately 86% were seen once; the top ten hold about 7.9%. V lost 6 bases and J lost 8, with 10 bases in between. Germline V gives CDR1 SNHLY, CDR2 FYNNEI. The CDR3 runs to 12 residues. This clone was counted only a few times.

This rearrangement joins TRBV2 to TRBJ1-4; D remains unclear. This receptor was identified in a man in his forties or fifties with renal cell carcinoma. Sequences were derived from blood, sampled from a patient whose treatment included radiotherapy and nephrectomy. The CDR3 coding sequence is TGTGCCAGCAGACGGTTAGAAGAAAAACTGTTTTTT. The encoded protein is CASRRLEEKLFF.